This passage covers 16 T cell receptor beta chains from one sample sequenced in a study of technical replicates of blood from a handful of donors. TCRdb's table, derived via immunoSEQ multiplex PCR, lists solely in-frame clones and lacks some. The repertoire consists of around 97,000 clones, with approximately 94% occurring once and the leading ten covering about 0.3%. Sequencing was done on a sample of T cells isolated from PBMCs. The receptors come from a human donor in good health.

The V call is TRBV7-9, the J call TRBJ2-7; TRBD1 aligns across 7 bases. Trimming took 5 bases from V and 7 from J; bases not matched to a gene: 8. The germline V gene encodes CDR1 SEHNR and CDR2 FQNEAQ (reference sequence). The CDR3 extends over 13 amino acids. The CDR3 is CASSQTGFDEQYF. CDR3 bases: TGTGCCAGCAGCCAGACAGGGTTTGATGAGCAGTACTTC.

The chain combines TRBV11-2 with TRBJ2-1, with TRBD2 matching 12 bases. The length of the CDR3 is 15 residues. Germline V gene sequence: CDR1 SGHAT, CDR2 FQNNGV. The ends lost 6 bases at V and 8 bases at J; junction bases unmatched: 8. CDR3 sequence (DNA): TGTGCCAGCAGTCCGGCTAGCGGGAGGGCCGATGAGCAGTTCTTC. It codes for CASSPASGRADEQFF.

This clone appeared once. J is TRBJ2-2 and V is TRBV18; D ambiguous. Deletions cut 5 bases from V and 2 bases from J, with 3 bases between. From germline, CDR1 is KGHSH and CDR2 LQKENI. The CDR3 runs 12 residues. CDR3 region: CASSYNTGELFF. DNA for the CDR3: TGTGCCAGCTCATATAACACCGGGGAGCTGTTTTTT.

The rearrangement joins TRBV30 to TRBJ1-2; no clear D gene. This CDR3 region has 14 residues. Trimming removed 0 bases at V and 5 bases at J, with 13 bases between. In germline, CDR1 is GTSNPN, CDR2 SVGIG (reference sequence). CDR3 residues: CAWSVQSAEYGYTF. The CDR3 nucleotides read TGTGCCTGGAGTGTACAATCGGCGGAATATGGCTACACCTTC. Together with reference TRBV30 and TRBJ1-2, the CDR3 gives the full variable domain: SQTIHQWPATLVQPVGSPLSLECTVEGTSNPNLYWYRQAAGRGLQLLFYSVGIGQISSEVPQNLSASRPQDRQFILSSKKLLLSDSGFYLCAWSVQSAEYGYTFGSGTRLTVV.

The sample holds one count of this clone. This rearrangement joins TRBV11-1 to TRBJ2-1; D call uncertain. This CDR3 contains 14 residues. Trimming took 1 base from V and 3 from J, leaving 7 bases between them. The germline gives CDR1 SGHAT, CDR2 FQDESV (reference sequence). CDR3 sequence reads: CASSLGGSYNEQFF. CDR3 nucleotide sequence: TGTGCCAGCAGCTTAGGAGGCAGCTACAATGAGCAGTTCTTC.

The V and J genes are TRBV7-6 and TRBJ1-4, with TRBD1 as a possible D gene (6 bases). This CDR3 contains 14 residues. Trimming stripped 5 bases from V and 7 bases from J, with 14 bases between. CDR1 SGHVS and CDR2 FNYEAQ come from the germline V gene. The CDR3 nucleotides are TGTGCCAGCAGCCAACAGGGCAGAGGTGAAAAACTGTTTTTT. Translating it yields CASSQQGRGEKLFF.

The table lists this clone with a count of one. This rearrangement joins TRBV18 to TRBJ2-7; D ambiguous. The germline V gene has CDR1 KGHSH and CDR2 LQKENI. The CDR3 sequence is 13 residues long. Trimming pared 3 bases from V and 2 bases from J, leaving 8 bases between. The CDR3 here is CASSPSSTYEQYF. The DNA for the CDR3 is TGTGCCAGCTCACCTTCTAGTACCTACGAGCAGTACTTC.

In DNA form, the CDR3 reads TGTGCCAGGGGCACTCAGTATAGCAATCAGCCCCAGCATTTT. As protein: CARGTQYSNQPQHF. The chain carries TRBV2 and TRBJ1-5; D uncertain. Germline CDR1 is SNHLY and CDR2 is FYNNEI. The V gene lost 9 bases and the J gene lost 0 bases, with 12 bases spanning the gap. The CDR3 runs 14 residues.

CDR3 loop: CSFYGYGYTF. The CDR3 bases are TGCAGTTTCTACGGCTATGGCTACACCTTC. V and J are TRBV20-1 and TRBJ1-2; D is ambiguous. V lost 8 bases, J lost 4 bases, and 8 bases lay in between. There are 10 residues in the CDR3. Germline V CDR1 and CDR2: DFQATT, SNEGSKA (reference sequence).

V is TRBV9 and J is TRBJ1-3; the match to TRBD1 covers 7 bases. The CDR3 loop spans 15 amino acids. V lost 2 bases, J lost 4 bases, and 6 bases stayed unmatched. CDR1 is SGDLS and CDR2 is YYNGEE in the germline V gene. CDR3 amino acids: CASSVGQTRGNTIYF. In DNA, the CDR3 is TGTGCCAGCAGCGTGGGACAGACAAGGGGAAACACCATATATTTT.

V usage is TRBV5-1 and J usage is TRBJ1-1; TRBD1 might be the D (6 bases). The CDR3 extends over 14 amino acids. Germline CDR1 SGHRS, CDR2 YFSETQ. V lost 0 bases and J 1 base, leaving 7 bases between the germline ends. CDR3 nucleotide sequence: TGCGCCAGCAGCTTGGGACAGGCGAACACTGAAGCTTTCTTT. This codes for CASSLGQANTEAFF.

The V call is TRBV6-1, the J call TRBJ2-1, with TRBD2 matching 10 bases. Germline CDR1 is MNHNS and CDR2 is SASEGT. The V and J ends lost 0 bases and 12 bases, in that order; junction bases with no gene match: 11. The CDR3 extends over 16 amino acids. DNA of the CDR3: TGTGCCAGCAGTGAAGCATTCAGCGGGAGGGCTAAGGTGCAGTTCTTC. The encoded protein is CASSEAFSGRAKVQFF.

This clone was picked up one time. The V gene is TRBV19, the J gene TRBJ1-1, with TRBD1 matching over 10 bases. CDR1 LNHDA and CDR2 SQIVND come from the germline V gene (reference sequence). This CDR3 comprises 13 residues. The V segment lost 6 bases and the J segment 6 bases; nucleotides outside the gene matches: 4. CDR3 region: CASSRQGAAEAFF. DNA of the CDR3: TGTGCCAGTAGCCGACAGGGGGCTGCTGAAGCTTTCTTT.

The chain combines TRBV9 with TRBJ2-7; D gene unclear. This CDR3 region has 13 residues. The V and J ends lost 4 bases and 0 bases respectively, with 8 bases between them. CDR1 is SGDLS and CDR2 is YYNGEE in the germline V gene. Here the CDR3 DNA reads TGTGCCAGCAGCCCCCCTAGCTCCTACGAGCAGTACTTC. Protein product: CASSPPSSYEQYF.

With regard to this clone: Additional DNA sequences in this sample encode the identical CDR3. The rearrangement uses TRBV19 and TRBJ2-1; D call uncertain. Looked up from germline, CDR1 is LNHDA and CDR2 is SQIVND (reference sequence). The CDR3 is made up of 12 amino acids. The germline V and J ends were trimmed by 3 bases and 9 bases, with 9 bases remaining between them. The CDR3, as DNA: TGTGCCAGTAGTATCGTAGGAGTTGAGCAGTTCTTC. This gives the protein CASSIVGVEQFF. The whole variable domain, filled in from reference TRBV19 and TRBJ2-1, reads DGGITQSPKYLFRKEGQNVTLSCEQNLNHDAMYWYRQDPGQGLRLIYYSQIVNDFQKGDIAEGYSVSREKKESFPLTVTSAQKNPTAFYLCASSIVGVEQFFGPGTRLTVL.

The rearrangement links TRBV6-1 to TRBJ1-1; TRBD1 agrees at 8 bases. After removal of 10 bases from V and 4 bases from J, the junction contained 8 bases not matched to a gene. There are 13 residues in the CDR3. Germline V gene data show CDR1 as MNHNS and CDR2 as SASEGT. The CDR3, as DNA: TGTGCCAATTTATTACAGGGGGGCACTGAAGCTTTCTTT. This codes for CANLLQGGTEAFF.